Listed here are 4 T cell receptor beta chains from one sample, sequenced in a study of OX40 agonist ivuxolimab in advanced cancers. Clones were read by immunoSEQ multiplex PCR, and TCRdb kept only the in-frame ones, dropping some. The table shows tens of thousands of clones, with around nine tenths occurring only once. The sequenced sample was CD4+ or CD8+ T cells sorted from blood, obtained in a trial of the OX40 agonist ivuxolimab. These receptors all come from an adult with an advanced solid tumor such as melanoma, head and neck, liver or kidney cancer.

The V and J genes are TRBV14 and TRBJ2-2, with no clear D. Between the trimmed V and J ends, which lost 3 bases and 1 base, there was a span of 21 bases. The germline gives CDR1 SGHDN, CDR2 FVKESK. This CDR3 comprises 19 residues. The CDR3 reads CASSHLRSWGKVNTGELFF. CDR3 nucleotides: TGTGCCAGCAGCCATCTCCGAAGTTGGGGAAAGGTGAACACCGGGGAGCTGTTTTTT.

V gene TRBV28 combines with J gene TRBJ2-7; tentative D call: TRBD1 (6 bases). V was pared by 6 bases and J by 4 bases, with 19 bases between. This CDR3 has 15 residues. Germline assignment: CDR1 MDHEN and CDR2 SYDVKM. The CDR3: CASRTITRTAYEQYF. The CDR3 nucleotides are TGTGCCAGCAGGACGATTACACGGACAGCATACGAGCAGTACTTC. The entire variable domain, with the rest obtained from reference TRBV28 and TRBJ2-7, is as follows: DVKVTQSSRYLVKRTGEKVFLECVQDMDHENMFWYRQDPGLGLRLIYFSYDVKMKEKGDIPEGYSVSREKKERFSLILESASTNQTSMYLCASRTITRTAYEQYFGPGTRLTVT.

CDR3 loop: CASGGGQGRRKGQYF. For the CDR3, the DNA is TGTGCCAGCGGTGGAGGGCAGGGGAGGCGAAAAGGGCAGTACTTC. The chain combines TRBV19 with TRBJ2-7; D is possibly TRBD1 or TRBD2 (6 bases each). The CDR3 sequence is 15 residues long. V lost 9 bases and J lost 9, with 27 bases in between. Germline V gene data show CDR1 as LNHDA and CDR2 as SQIVND (reference sequence).

The rearrangement joins TRBV7-9 to TRBJ2-3; D is unclear. The CDR3 totals 14 residues. Trimming removed 1 base at V and 2 bases at J, with 7 bases between. Germline CDR1 and CDR2: SEHNR and FQNEAQ (reference sequence). CDR3 sequence (DNA): TGTGCCAGCAGCTTAGGGGTTCCCACAGATACGCAGTATTTT. Translation: CASSLGVPTDTQYF.